This T cell receptor (beta chain) emerged from a study of T cell responses to AZD1222 COVID-19 vaccine. Study conclusions and caveats: Among the donors, most were white British and more were female, and clonal diversity was possibly underestimated. None of the repertoires were sampled until the peak T cell response had passed.

Assay: immunoSEQ multiplex PCR; the TCRdb copy retains only in-frame clones and omits some. Found here are about 260,000 clones, approximately 95% of them singletons; the top ten hold less than 0.65%. As to this clone: Antigen specificity is unknown.

This CDR3 contains 15 residues. The V and J ends lost 4 bases and 3 bases, in that order; junction bases with no gene match: 5. CDR1 and CDR2 from the germline V gene are SEHNR and FQNEAQ (reference sequence). The material sequenced was peripheral blood, taken on day 0 of AZD1222 vaccination. The rearrangement joins TRBV7-9 to TRBJ2-2, with 7 positions matching TRBD2. The sequence was collected from an adult in good health. The CDR3 coding sequence is TGTGCCAGCAGCTCACTAGCGCGATACACCGGGGAGCTGTTTTTT. It encodes CASSSLARYTGELFF.